This TCR beta chain was retrieved from a study of cytomegalovirus exposure and HLA in healthy donors. CDR1 and CDR2 (germline): MNHEY, SVGAGI. This CDR3 comprises 14 residues. The V segment lost 6 bases and the J segment 8 bases; nucleotides outside the gene matches: 6. Findings and caveats of the study: Previously analyzed data showed that most TCR beta V segments were productive at a frequency of about 90% or about 30%. It was 160 or so TCR beta chains that were listed as cytomegalovirus-associated. The availability of immune exposure information extended only to CMV serostatus.

As regards this clone: What it binds is not known.

PCR amplification relied on 60 Vbeta primers (plus 13 Jbeta primers). As processed by the authors: Later, an analysis found 65 million to 85 million unique TCR beta chains, and some 10 million of these were shared. Method: immunoSEQ multiplex PCR; TCRdb's copy keeps in-frame clones and lacks some. V and J calls and clone size are copied from that table; D and trimming were computed from the DNA. Here the sample spans about 110,000 clones, 76% being singletons. Material: PBMCs. The clonotype comes from a man aged 35-49 years in good health and CMV-seropositive. This chain connects TRBV6-5 to TRBJ1-6; TRBD1 matches at 8 bases. CDR3 residues: CASRPGQGDSPLHF. The CDR3 DNA reads TGTGCCAGCAGACCCGGACAGGGCGATTCACCCCTCCACTTT.